This TCR beta chain was sequenced during a study of blood T cell repertoires in COVID-19. Overall study context: Acute and convalescent COVID-19 samples came from the United States, Italy and Spain. From T cells, B-cell-depleted T cells, or PBMCs came the material, which was cDNA or gDNA.

Under the authors' procedure: Using reference gene primer amplification, nucleated cell counts were estimated. This table comes from immunoSEQ multiplex PCR, and its TCRdb copy is limited to in-frame clones, with some not included. For V, J and clone size, that table is used; D and trimming come from the DNA. The top ten clones hold 4% to 4.5% of a sample with approximately 150,000 clones, 65% to 80% of them seen once. The sequenced material came from peripheral blood. This TCR was recovered from a man aged 55 to 70 with acute or convalescent COVID-19.

The CDR3 region is CASSPLAGGGHETQYF. CDR3 in DNA: TGTGCCAGCAGCCCCCTAGCGGGAGGAGGCCACGAGACCCAGTACTTC. The rearrangement joins TRBV3-1 (or the pseudogene TRBV3-2) to TRBJ2-5; 11 bases are shared with TRBD2. V shed 4 bases and J 5 bases; nucleotides not matched to a gene: 9. The length of the CDR3 is 16 residues. Per germline, CDR1 LGHDT and CDR2 YNNKEL (reference sequence).